The 18 T cell receptor beta chains presented below share a single source sample, sequenced in a study of CD8+CD57+ T cells in acquired aplastic anemia listed by TCRdb under 2018. Sequencing took place on an Illumina HiSeq 2000. TCR beta VDJ combination and CDR3 sequence profiling used genomic DNA as the template. TCRdb handled the public reads itself, with Q25 trimming in fastp and clone calling in MiXCR, and kept productive beta chains. CDR3 protein duplicates are merged, each entry listing the most common genes and DNA. The sample table records about 270,000 distinct CDR3 sequences; around 60% of these occur just once. Of the sample, 6.5% to 10% is held by the ten largest clones. Material: sorted CD4+, CD8+, or CD8+CD57+ T cells (not recorded which) from PBMCs. These receptors were taken from a human donor with severe aplastic anemia or a healthy control (not recorded which).

This chain uses TRBV10-3 with TRBJ2-5, with a tentative D call TRBD1 (6 bases). The CDR3 length is 13 residues. Trimming pared 4 bases from V and 5 bases from J, leaving 11 bases between. Germline V gene sequence: CDR1 ENHRY, CDR2 SYGVKD. The CDR3 DNA reads TGTGCCATCAGTGGCACAGGGTCGGAGACCCAGTACTTC. It codes for CAISGTGSETQYF.

The chain is built from TRBV15 and TRBJ2-1, with TRBD2 matching over 10 bases. V lost 3 bases, J lost 2 bases, and 7 bases stayed unmatched. CDR1 is LNHNV, CDR2 YYDKDF, per germline (reference sequence). CDR3 length: 17 residues. CDR3 residues: CATSRSTSGVAYNEQFF. The CDR3 region has the DNA TGTGCCACCAGCAGGTCAACTAGCGGGGTGGCCTACAATGAGCAGTTCTTC.

The chain has TRBV20-1 and TRBJ1-3; 8 bases fit TRBD1. This CDR3 spans 15 amino acids. V shed 3 bases and J 2 bases; nucleotides not matched to a gene: 6. Germline V gene data show CDR1 as DFQATT and CDR2 as SNEGSKA (reference sequence). This CDR3 is CSARGPTGAGNTIYF. The CDR3 DNA follows: TGCAGTGCTAGGGGGCCGACAGGGGCTGGAAACACCATATATTTT.

This rearrangement joins TRBV7-3 to TRBJ1-6; D call uncertain. Trimming removed 0 bases at V and 5 bases at J, with 8 bases between. Germline V gives CDR1 SGHTA, CDR2 FQGTGA. The CDR3 spans 15 residues. CDR3: CASSLTVANNSPLHF. CDR3 DNA sequence: TGTGCCAGCAGCTTAACGGTAGCAAATAATTCACCCCTCCACTTT.

A remark on this clonotype: At one of its ends the junction is not consistent with the germline gene, which may arise from a read error. This rearrangement joins TRBV10-3 to TRBJ1-2; weak D call: TRBD1 (5 bases). The CDR3 has 13 amino acids. CDR1 is ENHRY, CDR2 SYGVKD, per germline. The CDR3 is CASSYLAGWGYTF. The CDR3, as DNA: TGTGCCAGCAGTTACCTGGCAGGGTGGGGCTACACCTTC.

This clonotype appeared a single time. The chain couples TRBV19 to TRBJ2-7, with a possible D match to TRBD2 (5 bases). The germline V gene has CDR1 LNHDA and CDR2 SQIVND (reference sequence). The CDR3 has 16 amino acids. Trimming cost V 3 bases and J 9 bases, with 24 bases left between them. The DNA for the CDR3 is TGTGCCAGTAGTATTTCCCGGGTACGGGATAGGGCCGCGCAGTACTTC. It translates to CASSISRVRDRAAQYF.

In its sample, this clonotype was seen once. The germline gene is not matched at one end of the junction; a read error may be the cause. The chain combines TRBV2 with TRBJ2-7; D unclear. The germline V gene encodes CDR1 SNHLY and CDR2 FYNNEI. This CDR3 has 14 amino acids. DNA of the CDR3: TGCGCCAGCAGCCTACACCCTTTCTCCTACGAGCAGTACTTC. This sequence encodes CASSLHPFSYEQYF. Full variable domain (outside the CDR3, taken from reference TRBV2 and TRBJ2-7): EPEVTQTPSHQVTQMGQEVILRCVPISNHLYFYWYRQILGQKVEFLVSFYNNEISEKSEIFDDQFSVERPDGSNFTLKIRSTKLEDSAMYFCASSLHPFSYEQYFGPGTRLTVT.

The V gene is TRBV6-5, the J gene TRBJ2-2; 9 bases match TRBD2. The CDR3 has 16 amino acids. V gave up 1 base and J gave up 6 bases; unmatched junction bases: 6. Germline CDR1 and CDR2: MNHEY and SVGAGI. In DNA form, the CDR3 reads TGTGCCAGCAGTTACTTGGCGGGGGGGCCATCCGGGGAGCTGTTTTTT. This encodes CASSYLAGGPSGELFF.

This clonotype was recorded at least ten times. The rearrangement links TRBV6-5 to TRBJ2-6; 8 bases line up with TRBD2. Trimming took 6 bases from V and 0 from J; bases not matched to a gene: 4. This CDR3 region has 16 residues. Germline CDR1 reads MNHEY; CDR2 reads SVGAGI. The CDR3 nucleotides are TGTGCCAGCAGCGCCGGGGGGGCCTCTGGGGCCAACGTCCTGACTTTC. This sequence encodes CASSAGGASGANVLTF.

The V and J genes are TRBV7-9 and TRBJ2-7, with TRBD1 matching over 7 bases. Germline-derived CDR1 and CDR2 are SEHNR and FQNEAQ (reference sequence). The CDR3 sequence is 13 residues long. The V gene end was trimmed by 8 bases and the J gene end by 3 bases; junction bases not matched to a gene: 7. CDR3 sequence (DNA): TGTGCCAGCGAGGGGGCAGGGGGCTACGAGCAGTACTTC. This sequence encodes CASEGAGGYEQYF.

The chain recombines TRBV7-8 with TRBJ2-3; D is ambiguous. CDR3 length equals 14 residues. Germline CDR1 reads SGHVS; CDR2 reads FQNEAQ. V lost 2 bases, J lost 2 bases, and 8 bases lay in between. CDR3 DNA sequence: TGTGCCAGCAGCTTAAGCTCGCCCACAGATACGCAGTATTTT. It encodes CASSLSSPTDTQYF.

The chain has TRBV7-8 and TRBJ2-7; D may correspond to TRBD1 or TRBD2 (5 bases each). Trimming took 1 base from V and 2 from J, leaving 12 bases between them. Germline V gene lookup returns CDR1 SGHVS and CDR2 FQNEAQ. The CDR3 has 15 residues. CDR3 protein: CASSLVAGTTYEQYF. CDR3 DNA sequence: TGTGCCAGCAGCTTAGTGGCAGGGACCACCTACGAGCAGTACTTC.

The chain is built from TRBV24-1 and TRBJ2-1, with 10 bases identical to TRBD2. Germline V lookup: CDR1 KGHDR, CDR2 SFDVKD. The CDR3 has 16 amino acids. After removal of 4 bases from V and 4 bases from J, the junction contained 6 bases not matched to a gene. CDR3 in amino acids: CATSDLSSGSYNEQFF. Here the CDR3 DNA reads TGTGCCACCAGTGACCTATCTAGCGGGAGTTACAATGAGCAGTTCTTC.

The chain recombines TRBV15 with TRBJ2-7, with no clear D. Per germline, CDR1 LNHNV and CDR2 YYDKDF (reference sequence). The ends were cut back, 0 bases at V and 4 bases at J, with 7 bases in the middle. The CDR3 is made up of 13 amino acids. For the CDR3, the DNA is TGTGCCACCAGCAGAGATCGGGTATACGAGCAGTACTTC. It yields the protein CATSRDRVYEQYF.

About this clonotype itself: At one of its ends the junction is not consistent with the germline gene, which may arise from a read error. This CDR3 is CASSLAEAIQVTQYF. The CDR3 nucleotides read TGTGCCAGCAGCTTAGCGGAAGCAATCCAAGTGACCCAGTACTTC. This chain uses TRBV7-2 with TRBJ2-5; D call uncertain. The CDR3 has 15 residues. CDR1 and CDR2 (germline): SGHTA, FQGNSA.

This clonotype was counted ten times or more. J is TRBJ1-1 and V is TRBV2; TRBD1 aligns across 7 bases. V lost 6 bases and J lost 7; bases outside the gene matches: 5. The germline V gene encodes CDR1 SNHLY and CDR2 FYNNEI. This CDR3 spans 12 amino acids. The CDR3, as DNA: TGTGCCAGCAGCGACAGGGCGTTTGAAGCTTTCTTT. Protein product: CASSDRAFEAFF.

On this clonotype itself: Germline and junction disagree at one end, which may indicate a read error. This chain links TRBV7-3 with TRBJ2-5; TRBD1 aligns across 11 bases. CDR1 SGHTA and CDR2 FQGTGA come from the germline V gene. This CDR3 has 18 residues. This CDR3 is CASSQEGTGGRDQETQYF. As DNA, the CDR3 is TGCGCCAGCAGCCAAGAAGGGACAGGGGGACGGGACCAAGAGACCCAGTACTTC.

The J gene is TRBJ2-7, the V gene TRBV6-1; TRBD2 agrees at 9 bases. Germline V gene data show CDR1 as MNHNS and CDR2 as SASEGT. The CDR3 totals 14 residues. Unmatched junction bases numbered 6, after V lost 6 bases and J lost 3 bases. The CDR3 DNA reads TGTGCCAGCAGGGCTAGCGGGACAATCTACGAGCAGTACTTC. It specifies CASRASGTIYEQYF.